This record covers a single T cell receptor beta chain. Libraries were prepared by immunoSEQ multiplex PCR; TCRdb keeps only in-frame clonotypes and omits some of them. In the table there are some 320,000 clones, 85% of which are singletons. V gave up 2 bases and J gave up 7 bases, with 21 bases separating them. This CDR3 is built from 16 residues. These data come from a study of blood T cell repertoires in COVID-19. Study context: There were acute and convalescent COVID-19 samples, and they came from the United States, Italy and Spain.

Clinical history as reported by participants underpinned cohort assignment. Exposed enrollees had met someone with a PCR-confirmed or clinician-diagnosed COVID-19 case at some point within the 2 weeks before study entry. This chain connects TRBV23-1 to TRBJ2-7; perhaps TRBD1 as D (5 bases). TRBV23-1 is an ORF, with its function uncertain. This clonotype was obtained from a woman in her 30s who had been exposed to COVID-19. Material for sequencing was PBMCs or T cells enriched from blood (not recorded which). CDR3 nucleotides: TGCGCCAGCAGTCAAACTAACAGGACACCGCATGGAGAGCAGTACTTC. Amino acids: CASSQTNRTPHGEQYF.